This T cell receptor (beta chain) emerged from a study of regulatory T cells in long-lasting Graves disease. Turning to the study itself: Persistent Graves' disease denoted over 5 years of antithyroid drugs plus positive TSH receptor antibodies.

Worth noting for this clonotype: Its antigen is not identified.

CDR3 length: 14 amino acids. Deletions cut 2 bases from V and 6 bases from J, with 14 bases between. The germline CDR1 and CDR2 sequences are SGHAT and FQNNGV. Study outcomes and limitations: Analyses excluded thyroid tissue, covering peripheral blood alone. Persistent disease was associated with favored TRBV28 usage and with favored use of TRBJ1-2 and TRBJ2-5. The persistent group shared some 2,700 public clonotypes, more than the roughly 970 shared by new patients.

Assembly of TCR beta libraries relied on iRepertoire HTBI primers together with Arm-PCR of CDR3 regions. TCRdb ran MiXCR on the multiplex PCR reads and lists one entry per CDR3 protein. The sample holds 500,000 to 800,000 distinct CDR3 sequences, 30% seen once. Time point specified: persistent/refractory GD, antithyroid drugs over 5 years with positive TRAb. Generation of the TCR library employed RNA extracted from PBMCs. The receptor comes from a female donor with Graves disease. V gene TRBV11-2 combines with J gene TRBJ2-7, with D perhaps matching TRBD1 (5 bases). The sample here was peripheral blood mononuclear cells (PBMCs), taken when the disease was refractory, from a patient treated with antithyroid drugs. The CDR3 sequence is CASSLRGDRVEQYF. CDR3 in DNA: TGTGCCAGCAGCTTAAGGGGTGATAGGGTCGAGCAGTACTTC.